Listed below are T cell receptor beta chains from one sample, sequenced in a study of CD8+ T cells in alopecia areata. Data came from immunoSEQ multiplex PCR; TCRdb stores just in-frame clones and leaves some out. In the table there are about 200,000 clones, 50% to 60% of which are singletons. Sequencing was performed on CD4+ T cells sorted from blood, taken at week 4, from a patient treated with tofacitinib. The source is a human donor with alopecia areata. CDR3s leave out the opening cysteine and the closing phenylalanine or tryptophan. A D gene is named only where the DNA matches it firmly.

d_call | v_call | cdr3_length | cdr3_aa
- | TRBV2 | 11 | ASKLQGFGELF
- | TRBV29-1 | 11 | SVGYEENYGYT
TRBD1 | TRBV5-1 | 13 | ASSTRDRANTEAF
TRBD1 | TRBV7-2 | 14 | ASSFQTGQGRETQY
- | TRBV19 | 11 | ASSIPPGHGYT
- | TRBV2 | 10 | ASRKDSYEQY
- | TRBV20-1 | 9 | SANIGNEQF
- | TRBV30 | 17 | AWSHTRALRQRDNYGYT
- | TRBV29-1 | 10 | SVEAGRDTQY
TRBD1 | TRBV7-9 | 12 | ASSFPGQGGRAF
- | TRBV29-1 | 12 | SVVTANGDSEAF
TRBD2 | TRBV30 | 11 | AWRRGAADTQY
- | TRBV4-2 | 13 | ASSQGLENYNEQF
- | TRBV10-3 | 14 | AISESKGIGTYEQY
- | TRBV30 | 10 | AWSVARETQY
- | TRBV30 | 11 | AWKVRGTDTQY
- | TRBV9 | 14 | ASSARGSATNEKLF
TRBD2 | TRBV2 | 10 | ASRREADTQY
- | TRBV7-2 | 11 | ASSPGHWGIQY
- | TRBV5-6 | 11 | ASSLGQPGAQY